Each of the 26 T cell receptor beta chains below was sequenced from the same sample in a study of sequential checkpoint blockade in melanoma. Using immunoSEQ multiplex PCR, the repertoire was profiled, and TCRdb retains in-frame clones only, with some absent. This table has 20,000 to 25,000 clones, 27% appearing once. Treatment of the sample: randomized to nivolumab then ipilimumab (arm A) or the reverse (arm B). The material was tumor tissue (inferred from file names), obtained from a patient given nivolumab and ipilimumab in sequence. The receptors shown here come from a human donor with melanoma.

This clone showed up many times. V gene TRBV6-8 combines with J gene TRBJ2-5, with D perhaps matching TRBD1 (5 bases). Germline CDR1 MNHGY, CDR2 SAAAGT. This CDR3 has 14 amino acids. V lost 6 bases and J lost 2, with 13 bases in between. Here the CDR3 DNA reads TGTGCCAGCAGGGCCATGACAGTGCAAGAGACCCAGTACTTC. It translates to CASRAMTVQETQYF.

This chain links TRBV19 with TRBJ1-4; D remains unclear. The CDR3 runs to 13 residues. Germline V gene sequence: CDR1 LNHDA, CDR2 SQIVND (reference sequence). V was cut by 8 bases and J by 2 bases, with 9 bases left in between. The CDR3 protein is CASWDTTNEKLFF. The CDR3 DNA is TGTGCCAGTTGGGATACGACTAATGAAAAACTGTTTTTT.

The gene calls are TRBV28 and TRBJ1-2; D is possibly TRBD1 (5 bases). This CDR3 is 14 amino acids long. Germline-derived CDR1 and CDR2 are MDHEN and SYDVKM. Trimming cost V 8 bases and J 1 base, with 14 bases left between them. CDR3 loop: CASLTTGDNYGYTF. CDR3 nucleotide sequence: TGTGCCAGCCTTACTACAGGTGATAACTATGGCTACACCTTC.

This clone was observed at least ten times. The chain employs TRBV11-3 and TRBJ1-4, with D possibly being TRBD1 (6 bases). Trimming left V 5 bases short and J 8 bases short, with 18 bases between. The CDR3 totals 15 residues. Germline-derived CDR1 and CDR2 are SGHNT and YENEEA. The CDR3 spells CASSRYQGQDEKLFF. The CDR3 DNA reads as TGTGCCAGCAGCCGGTACCAGGGGCAGGACGAAAAACTGTTTTTT.

The chain links TRBV10-2 to TRBJ2-5; tentative D call: TRBD1 (6 bases). This CDR3 has 12 amino acids. V shed 8 bases and J shed 7 bases, with 14 bases lying between them. The germline gives CDR1 WSHSY, CDR2 SAAADI. Here the CDR3 reads CASLVGAGTQYF. The DNA for the CDR3 is TGCGCCAGCCTCGTGGGGGCGGGGACCCAGTACTTC.

The table lists this clone with a few counts. This chain links TRBV23-1 with TRBJ1-6; a possible D gene is TRBD1 (6 bases). TRBV23-1 is assigned to the ORF class and has an uncertain function. The CDR3 has 15 amino acids. Trimming cost V 4 bases and J 7 bases, with 14 bases left between them. CDR3 bases: TGCGCCAGCAGTCTCAACAGGGAAGGGAATTCACCCCTCCACTTT. Amino acid sequence: CASSLNREGNSPLHF.

This clone was recorded a few times. This chain links TRBV7-6 with TRBJ2-2; D is perhaps TRBD2 (6 bases). Germline V gene lookup returns CDR1 SGHVS and CDR2 FNYEAQ. There are 14 residues in the CDR3. The CDR3 sequence: CALGGPPNTGELFF. The CDR3 nucleotides read TGTGCTCTCGGGGGACCGCCGAACACCGGGGAGCTGTTTTTT.

The chain couples TRBV15 to TRBJ2-1; no clear D gene. The CDR3 totals 17 residues. Germline-derived CDR1 and CDR2 are LNHNV and YYDKDF (reference sequence). The V gene lost 1 base and the J gene lost 0 bases, with 13 bases spanning the gap. The chain's CDR3 is CATSRAARQSSYNEQFF. The CDR3 coding sequence is TGTGCCACCAGCAGAGCGGCGCGGCAGAGCTCCTACAATGAGCAGTTCTTC.

This clone was found a few times. V is TRBV18 and J is TRBJ2-1; the D gene is possibly TRBD1 (6 bases). The V and J ends lost 2 bases and 6 bases respectively, with 11 bases between them. The CDR3 has 14 residues. Germline assignment: CDR1 KGHSH and CDR2 LQKENI. DNA of the CDR3: TGTGCCAGCTCACCAGGGGGCGCTTCCAATGAGCAGTTCTTC. This gives the protein CASSPGGASNEQFF. Based on the CDR3 plus reference TRBV18 and TRBJ2-1, the full variable domain is NAGVMQNPRHLVRRRGQEARLRCSPMKGHSHVYWYRQLPEEGLKFMVYLQKENIIDESGMPKERFSAEFPKEGPSILRIQQVVRGDSAAYFCASSPGGASNEQFFGPGTRLTVL.

The rearrangement links TRBV11-3 to TRBJ2-5, with 8 bases fitting TRBD1. Germline loops: CDR1 SGHNT, CDR2 YENEEA. CDR3 length: 15 residues. V was pared by 3 bases and J by 7 bases, with 10 bases of the junction left unmatched. This CDR3 is CASSLEAGGAGTQYF. In nucleotides, the CDR3 is TGTGCCAGCAGCTTGGAGGCAGGGGGCGCGGGGACCCAGTACTTC.

Many counts were recorded for this clone. The rearrangement uses TRBV2 and TRBJ2-2; D might be TRBD2 (6 bases). In germline, CDR1 is SNHLY, CDR2 FYNNEI. V lost 6 bases, J lost 0 bases, and 14 bases lay in between. The CDR3 runs to 16 residues. In DNA form, the CDR3 reads TGTGCCAGCAGCACGTGGGGGGACGCGAACACCGGGGAGCTGTTTTTT. It translates to CASSTWGDANTGELFF.

This clone was counted many times. CDR3 loop: CASSLVFRTNTEAFF. DNA for the CDR3: TGTGCCAGCAGCTTAGTATTTCGGACCAACACTGAAGCTTTCTTT. This chain connects TRBV11-3 to TRBJ1-1; D unresolved. The length of the CDR3 is 15 residues. Between the trimmed V and J ends, which lost 1 base and 2 bases, there was a span of 11 bases. Germline loops: CDR1 SGHNT, CDR2 YENEEA. Full variable domain (remainder filled in from reference TRBV11-3 and TRBJ1-1): EAGVVQSPRYKIIEKKQPVAFWCNPISGHNTLYWYLQNLGQGPELLIRYENEEAVDDSQLPKDRFSAERLKGVDSTLKIQPAELGDSAVYLCASSLVFRTNTEAFFGQGTRLTVV.

This chain uses TRBV19 with TRBJ2-3; TRBD2 matches 12 bases. There are 18 residues in the CDR3. Germline-derived CDR1 and CDR2 are LNHDA and SQIVND (reference sequence). With 5 bases clipped from V and 5 bases from J, the junction kept 14 bases outside the gene matches. The CDR3 reads CASSGRPSGRAKVDTQYF. For the CDR3, the DNA is TGTGCCAGTAGTGGCCGCCCTAGCGGGAGGGCCAAGGTAGATACGCAGTATTTT. Full variable domain (rest looked up from reference TRBV19 and TRBJ2-3): DGGITQSPKYLFRKEGQNVTLSCEQNLNHDAMYWYRQDPGQGLRLIYYSQIVNDFQKGDIAEGYSVSREKKESFPLTVTSAQKNPTAFYLCASSGRPSGRAKVDTQYFGPGTRLTVL.

This clone showed up just a few times. This CDR3 reads CASRLGVKRGTDTQYF. The DNA for the CDR3 is TGTGCCAGCAGGCTAGGGGTCAAGAGAGGCACAGATACGCAGTATTTT. The V gene is TRBV28, the J gene TRBJ2-3; D is possibly TRBD1 (5 bases). This CDR3 has 16 residues. With 6 bases removed from V and 1 base from J, the gap between germline ends came to 17 bases. Germline V CDR1 and CDR2: MDHEN, SYDVKM.

The sample holds a few counts of this clone. The gene calls are TRBV14 and TRBJ2-3; 7 nucleotides match TRBD2. CDR1 SGHDN and CDR2 FVKESK come from the germline V gene. V shed 5 bases and J 0 bases; nucleotides not matched to a gene: 8. There are 16 residues in the CDR3. The CDR3 protein is CASSSLADPSTDTQYF. CDR3 in DNA: TGTGCCAGCAGCTCCCTAGCGGATCCTAGCACAGATACGCAGTATTTT.

This clone was detected only a few times. The rearrangement uses TRBV11-3 and TRBJ2-7; D possibly corresponds to TRBD1 (5 bases). Germline V CDR1 and CDR2: SGHNT, YENEEA. V lost 5 bases and J lost 3, with 14 bases in between. CDR3 length: 14 amino acids. For the CDR3, the DNA is TGTGCCAGCAGCCAAGGTTTACAGGACTACGAGCAGTACTTC. Amino acids: CASSQGLQDYEQYF.

The CDR3 DNA reads TGTGCCAGCTCACCAGCGCAGGGTGCCTTTGAGCAGTTCTTC. It translates to CASSPAQGAFEQFF. The gene calls are TRBV18 and TRBJ2-1; possible D gene TRBD1, 5 bases. Germline-derived CDR1 and CDR2 are KGHSH and LQKENI. The CDR3 is 14 residues long. Trimming stripped 2 bases from V and 9 bases from J, with 14 bases between. The full variable domain, with the rest looked up from reference TRBV18 and TRBJ2-1, is NAGVMQNPRHLVRRRGQEARLRCSPMKGHSHVYWYRQLPEEGLKFMVYLQKENIIDESGMPKERFSAEFPKEGPSILRIQQVVRGDSAAYFCASSPAQGAFEQFFGPGTRLTVL.

In this sample, this clone turned up a few times. The V gene is TRBV19, the J gene TRBJ2-1; D is uncertain. Trimming left V 5 bases short and J 5 bases short, with 7 bases between. The germline gives CDR1 LNHDA, CDR2 SQIVND (reference sequence). This CDR3 region has 12 residues. The CDR3 DNA reads as TGTGCCAGTAGTCCTTTAGACAATGAGCAGTTCTTC. Amino acids: CASSPLDNEQFF.

The genes are TRBV5-1 and TRBJ2-1, with 8 bases fitting TRBD1. The trim removed 3 bases at V and 2 bases at J, leaving 7 bases unmatched. This CDR3 has 16 amino acids. Germline CDR1 SGHRS, CDR2 YFSETQ. As DNA, the CDR3 is TGCGCCAGCAGCTGGGAGGACAGGGAACCCTACAATGAGCAGTTCTTC. Amino acids: CASSWEDREPYNEQFF.

The V gene is TRBV6-8, the J gene TRBJ1-5; 7 bases are shared with TRBD1. With V trimmed by 6 bases and J by 5 bases, 16 bases remained unmatched. CDR3 length: 17 amino acids. The V gene's germline CDR1 is MNHGY and CDR2 SAAAGT. CDR3 region: CASSHLSDRVGHQPQHF. CDR3 DNA: TGTGCCAGCAGCCACTTATCCGACAGGGTCGGCCATCAGCCCCAGCATTTT.

The chain is built from TRBV18 and TRBJ2-7; TRBD1 might be the D (5 bases). The CDR3 is made up of 13 amino acids. V dropped 3 bases and J dropped 4 bases, with 10 bases sitting between them. Germline CDR1 is KGHSH and CDR2 is LQKENI. CDR3 region: CASSPRGSYEQYF. As DNA, the CDR3 is TGTGCCAGCTCACCTAGGGGCTCTTACGAGCAGTACTTC.

The gene calls are TRBV15 and TRBJ1-1; D ambiguous. The CDR3 sequence is 14 residues long. Germline CDR1 reads LNHNV; CDR2 reads YYDKDF (reference sequence). The ends were cut back, 4 bases at V and 4 bases at J, with 13 bases in the middle. CDR3 protein: CATSKVRSLTEAFF. CDR3 DNA sequence: TGTGCCACCAGCAAGGTGCGGTCTCTCACTGAAGCTTTCTTT.

The chain carries TRBV7-5 and TRBJ2-3; TRBD2, the D gene given by the table, was not confirmed from the DNA. TRBV7-5 is a known pseudogene. This CDR3 spans 14 amino acids. The CDR3 loop reads CASSSASGTDTQYF. CDR3 in DNA: TGTGCCAGCAGCTCCGCCTCCGGGACAGATACGCAGTATTTT.

The chain joins TRBV9 to TRBJ1-4; 11 nucleotides line up with TRBD1. With V trimmed by 5 bases and J by 7 bases, 4 bases remained unmatched. The CDR3 is 14 residues long. CDR1 and CDR2 (germline): SGDLS, YYNGEE. DNA for the CDR3: TGTGCCAGCAGTTATGGGACAGGGGGTGAAAAACTGTTTTTT. This gives the protein CASSYGTGGEKLFF. The full variable domain, rest sourced from reference TRBV9 and TRBJ1-4, is DSGVTQTPKHLITATGQRVTLRCSPRSGDLSVYWYQQSLDQGLQFLIQYYNGEERAKGNILERFSAQQFPDLHSELNLSSLELGDSALYFCASSYGTGGEKLFFGSGTQLSVL.

Only a few counts were recorded for this clone. This rearrangement joins TRBV28 to TRBJ2-7; either TRBD1 or TRBD2 may fit D (5 bases each). The CDR3 loop spans 15 amino acids. CDR1 is MDHEN and CDR2 is SYDVKM in the germline V gene. Trimming removed 3 bases at V and 0 bases at J, with 12 bases between. CDR3 in DNA: TGTGCCAGCAGTTTCGACATTGGGGGCTCCTACGAGCAGTACTTC. Translating gives CASSFDIGGSYEQYF.

This clone was counted a single time. The chain recombines TRBV19 with TRBJ2-7; tentatively, D is TRBD2 (5 bases). The CDR3 has 13 amino acids. In germline, CDR1 is LNHDA, CDR2 SQIVND (reference sequence). V was pared by 3 bases and J by 3 bases, with 9 bases between. The CDR3 spells CASSMLGSYEQYF. CDR3 bases: TGTGCCAGTAGTATGTTAGGGAGCTACGAGCAGTACTTC.